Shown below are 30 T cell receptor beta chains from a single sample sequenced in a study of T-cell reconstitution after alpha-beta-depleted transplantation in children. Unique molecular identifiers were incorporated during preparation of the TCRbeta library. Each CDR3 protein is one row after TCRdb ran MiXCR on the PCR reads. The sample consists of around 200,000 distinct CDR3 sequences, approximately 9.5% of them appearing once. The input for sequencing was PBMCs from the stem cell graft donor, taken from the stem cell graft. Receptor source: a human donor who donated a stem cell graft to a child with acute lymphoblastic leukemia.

The CDR3 here is CASSPMTGGSAEQYF. DNA of the CDR3: TGTGCCAGCTCACCCATGACAGGGGGAAGTGCAGAGCAGTACTTC. This rearrangement joins TRBV18 to TRBJ2-7; 9 bases agree with TRBD1. V was clipped by 3 bases and J by 7 bases; unmatched bases: 10. From germline, CDR1 is KGHSH and CDR2 LQKENI. The CDR3 extends over 15 amino acids.

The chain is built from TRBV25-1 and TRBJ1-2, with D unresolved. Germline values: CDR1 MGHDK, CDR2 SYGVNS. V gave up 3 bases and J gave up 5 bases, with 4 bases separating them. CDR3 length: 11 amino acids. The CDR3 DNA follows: TGTGCCAGCAGTGAGTTGTATGGCTACACCTTC. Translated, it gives CASSELYGYTF.

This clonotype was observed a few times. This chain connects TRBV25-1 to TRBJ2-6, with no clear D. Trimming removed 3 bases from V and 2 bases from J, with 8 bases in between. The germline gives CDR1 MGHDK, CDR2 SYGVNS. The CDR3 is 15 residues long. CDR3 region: CASSDPGAGANVLTF. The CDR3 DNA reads TGTGCCAGCAGTGACCCCGGCGCTGGGGCCAACGTCCTGACTTTC.

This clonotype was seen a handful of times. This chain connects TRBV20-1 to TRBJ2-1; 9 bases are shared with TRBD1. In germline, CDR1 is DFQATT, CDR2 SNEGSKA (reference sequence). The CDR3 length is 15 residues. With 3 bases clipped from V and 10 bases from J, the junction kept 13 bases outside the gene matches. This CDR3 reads CSASAPGTGSSEQFF. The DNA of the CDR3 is TGCAGTGCTAGTGCCCCCGGGACAGGGTCGAGCGAGCAGTTCTTC.

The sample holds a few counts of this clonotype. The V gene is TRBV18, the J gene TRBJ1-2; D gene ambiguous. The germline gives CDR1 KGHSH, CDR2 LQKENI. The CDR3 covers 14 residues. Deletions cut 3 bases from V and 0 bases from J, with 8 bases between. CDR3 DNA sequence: TGTGCCAGCTCACCGTCGAGGTCTAACTATGGCTACACCTTC. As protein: CASSPSRSNYGYTF.

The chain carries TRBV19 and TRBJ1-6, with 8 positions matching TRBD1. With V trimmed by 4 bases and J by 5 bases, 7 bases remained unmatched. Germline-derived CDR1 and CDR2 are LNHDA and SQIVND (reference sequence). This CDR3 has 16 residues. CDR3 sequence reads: CASSRGSTGDNSPLHF. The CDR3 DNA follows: TGTGCCAGTAGTAGGGGCTCGACAGGGGATAATTCACCCCTCCACTTT.

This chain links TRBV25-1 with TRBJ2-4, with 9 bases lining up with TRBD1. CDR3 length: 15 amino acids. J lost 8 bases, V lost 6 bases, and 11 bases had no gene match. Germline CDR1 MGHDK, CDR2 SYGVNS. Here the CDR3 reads CASSRAQGARDIQYF. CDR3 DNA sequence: TGTGCCAGCAGCCGGGCACAGGGGGCGCGAGACATTCAGTACTTC.

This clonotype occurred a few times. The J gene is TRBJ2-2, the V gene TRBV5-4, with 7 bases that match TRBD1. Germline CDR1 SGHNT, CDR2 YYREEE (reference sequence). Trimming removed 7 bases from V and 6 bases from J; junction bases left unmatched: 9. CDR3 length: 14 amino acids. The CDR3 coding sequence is TGTGCCAGCTCTAGTAGGGGGCCGGCCGGGGAGCTGTTTTTT. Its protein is CASSSRGPAGELFF.

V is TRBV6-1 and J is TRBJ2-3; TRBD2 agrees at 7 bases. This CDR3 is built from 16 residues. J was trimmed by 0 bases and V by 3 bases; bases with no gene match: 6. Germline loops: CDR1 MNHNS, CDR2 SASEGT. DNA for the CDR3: TGTGCCAGCAGTGAGATTGAGCGGGGTAGCACAGATACGCAGTATTTT. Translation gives CASSEIERGSTDTQYF.

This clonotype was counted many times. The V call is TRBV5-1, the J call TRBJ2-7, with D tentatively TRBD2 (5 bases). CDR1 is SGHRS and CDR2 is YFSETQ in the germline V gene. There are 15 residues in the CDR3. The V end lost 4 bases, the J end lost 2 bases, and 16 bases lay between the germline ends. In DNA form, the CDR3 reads TGCGCCAGCAGCCTGACCGGGGATTTCACCTACGAGCAGTACTTC. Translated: CASSLTGDFTYEQYF.

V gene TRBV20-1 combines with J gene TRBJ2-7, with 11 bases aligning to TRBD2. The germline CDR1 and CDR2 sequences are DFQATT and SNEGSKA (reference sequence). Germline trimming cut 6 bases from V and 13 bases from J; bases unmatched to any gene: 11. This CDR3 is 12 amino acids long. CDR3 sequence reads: CSAPDASGGPYF. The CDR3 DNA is TGCAGTGCACCGGATGCTAGCGGGGGGCCCTACTTC.

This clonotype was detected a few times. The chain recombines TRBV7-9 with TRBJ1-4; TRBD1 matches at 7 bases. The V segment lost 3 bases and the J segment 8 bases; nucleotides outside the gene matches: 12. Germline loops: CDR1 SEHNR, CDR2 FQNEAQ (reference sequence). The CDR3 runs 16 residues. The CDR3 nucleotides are TGTGCCAGCAGCTTTCCGGGGGCAGGGGGAGGAGAAAAACTGTTTTTT. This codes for CASSFPGAGGGEKLFF.

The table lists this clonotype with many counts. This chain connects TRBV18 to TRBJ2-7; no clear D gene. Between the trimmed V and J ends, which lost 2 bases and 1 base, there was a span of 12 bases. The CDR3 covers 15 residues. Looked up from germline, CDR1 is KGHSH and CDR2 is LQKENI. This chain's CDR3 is CASSPSSDPSYEQYF. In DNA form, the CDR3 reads TGTGCCAGCTCACCATCTTCGGACCCGTCCTACGAGCAGTACTTC.

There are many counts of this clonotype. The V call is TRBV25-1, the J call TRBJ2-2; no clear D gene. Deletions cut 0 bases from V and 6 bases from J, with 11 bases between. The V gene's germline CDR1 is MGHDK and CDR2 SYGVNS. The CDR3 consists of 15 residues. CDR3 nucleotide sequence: TGTGCCAGCAGTGAATATATAGACATTGCCGGGGAGCTGTTTTTT. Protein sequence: CASSEYIDIAGELFF.

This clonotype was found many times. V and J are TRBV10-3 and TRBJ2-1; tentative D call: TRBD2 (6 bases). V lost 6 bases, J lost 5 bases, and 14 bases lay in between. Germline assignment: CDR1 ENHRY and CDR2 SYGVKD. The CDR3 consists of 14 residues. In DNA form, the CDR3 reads TGTGCCATCAGACTACAAGGAGGGGACAATGAGCAGTTCTTC. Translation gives CAIRLQGGDNEQFF.

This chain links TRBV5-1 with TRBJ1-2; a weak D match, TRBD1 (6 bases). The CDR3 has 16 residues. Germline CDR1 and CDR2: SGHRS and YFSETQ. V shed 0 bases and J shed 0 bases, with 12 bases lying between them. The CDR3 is CASSLAPGQANYGYTF. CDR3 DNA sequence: TGCGCCAGCAGCTTGGCCCCGGGACAAGCTAACTATGGCTACACCTTC.

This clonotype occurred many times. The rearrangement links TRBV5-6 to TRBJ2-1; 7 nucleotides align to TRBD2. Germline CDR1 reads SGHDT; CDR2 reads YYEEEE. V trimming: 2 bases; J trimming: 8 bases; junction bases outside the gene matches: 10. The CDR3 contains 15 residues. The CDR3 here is CASSFSQRGAYEQFF. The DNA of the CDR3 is TGTGCCAGCAGCTTTTCCCAGCGGGGCGCCTATGAGCAGTTCTTC.

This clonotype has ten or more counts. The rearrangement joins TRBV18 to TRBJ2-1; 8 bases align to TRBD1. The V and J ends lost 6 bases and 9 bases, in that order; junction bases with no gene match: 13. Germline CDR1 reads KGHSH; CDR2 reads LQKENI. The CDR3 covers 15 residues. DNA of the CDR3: TGTGCCAGCTCCCAGCTCGGACAGGGCATCGGTGAGCAGTTCTTC. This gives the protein CASSQLGQGIGEQFF.

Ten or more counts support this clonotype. DNA of the CDR3: TGTGCCAGCAGTCCAGGGGATTTTCATGGCTACACCTTC. It translates to CASSPGDFHGYTF. This chain connects TRBV12-3 or TRBV12-4 to TRBJ1-2; D may be TRBD1 (6 bases). The CDR3 contains 13 residues. Trimming pared 5 bases from V and 6 bases from J, leaving 13 bases between.

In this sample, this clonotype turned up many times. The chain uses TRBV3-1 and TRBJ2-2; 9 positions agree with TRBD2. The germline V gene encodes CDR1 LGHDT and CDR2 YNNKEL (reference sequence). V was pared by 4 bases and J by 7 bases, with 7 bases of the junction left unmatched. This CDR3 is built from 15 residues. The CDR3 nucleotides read TGTGCCAGCAGCCTCCGGACTAGCGTTAGCGGGGAGCTGTTTTTT. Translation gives CASSLRTSVSGELFF.

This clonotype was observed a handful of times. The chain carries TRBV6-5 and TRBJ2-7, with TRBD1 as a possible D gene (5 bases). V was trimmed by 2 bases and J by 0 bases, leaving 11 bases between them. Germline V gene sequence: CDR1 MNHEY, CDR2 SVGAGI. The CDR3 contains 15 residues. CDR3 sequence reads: CASSYLGQSSYEQYF. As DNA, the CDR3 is TGTGCCAGCAGTTACCTGGGGCAGAGCTCCTACGAGCAGTACTTC.

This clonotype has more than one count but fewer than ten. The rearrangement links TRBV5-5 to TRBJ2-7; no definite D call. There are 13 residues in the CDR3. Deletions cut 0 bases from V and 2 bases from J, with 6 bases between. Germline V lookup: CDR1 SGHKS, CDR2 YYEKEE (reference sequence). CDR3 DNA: TGTGCCAGCAGCTTGGTCGATACCTACGAGCAGTACTTC. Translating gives CASSLVDTYEQYF.

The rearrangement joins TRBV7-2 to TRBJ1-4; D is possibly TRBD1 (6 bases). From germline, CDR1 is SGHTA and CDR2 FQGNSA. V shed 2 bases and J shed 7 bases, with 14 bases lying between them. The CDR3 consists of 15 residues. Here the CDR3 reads CASSLRGGAGEKLFF. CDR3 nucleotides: TGTGCCAGCAGCTTACGAGGGGGGGCAGGTGAAAAACTGTTTTTT.

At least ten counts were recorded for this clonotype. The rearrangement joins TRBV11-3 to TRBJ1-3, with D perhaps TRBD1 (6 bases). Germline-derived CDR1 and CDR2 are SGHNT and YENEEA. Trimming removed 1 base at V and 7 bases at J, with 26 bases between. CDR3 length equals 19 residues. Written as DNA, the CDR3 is TGTGCCAGCAGCTTAGTATTCCTCCGCGGGGGCAGCCCTCGGAACACCATATATTTT. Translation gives CASSLVFLRGGSPRNTIYF.

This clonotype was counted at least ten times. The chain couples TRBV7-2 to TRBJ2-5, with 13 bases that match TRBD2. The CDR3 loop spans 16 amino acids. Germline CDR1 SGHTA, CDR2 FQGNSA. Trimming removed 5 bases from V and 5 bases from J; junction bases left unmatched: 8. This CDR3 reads CASSPQTSGGRETQYF. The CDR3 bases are TGTGCCAGCAGCCCCCAGACTAGCGGGGGGCGGGAGACCCAGTACTTC.

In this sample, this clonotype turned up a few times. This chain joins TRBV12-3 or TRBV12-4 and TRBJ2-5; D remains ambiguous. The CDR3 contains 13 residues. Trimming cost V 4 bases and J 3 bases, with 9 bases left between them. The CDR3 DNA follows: TGTGCCAGCAGTTCACAGCTTAAAGAGACCCAGTACTTC. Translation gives CASSSQLKETQYF.

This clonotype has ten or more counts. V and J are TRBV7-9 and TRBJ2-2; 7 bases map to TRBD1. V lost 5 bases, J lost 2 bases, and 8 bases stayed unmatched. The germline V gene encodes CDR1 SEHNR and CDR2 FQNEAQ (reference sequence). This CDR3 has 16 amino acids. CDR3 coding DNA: TGTGCCAGCAGCCCACAGACAGGGCCAAACACCGGGGAGCTGTTTTTT. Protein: CASSPQTGPNTGELFF.

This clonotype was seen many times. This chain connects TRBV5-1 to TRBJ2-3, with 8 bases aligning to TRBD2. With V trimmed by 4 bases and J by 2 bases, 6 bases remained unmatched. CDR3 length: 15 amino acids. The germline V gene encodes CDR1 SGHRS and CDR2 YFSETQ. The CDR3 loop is CASSPKRGITDTQYF. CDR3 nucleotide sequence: TGCGCCAGCAGCCCCAAGCGGGGGATCACAGATACGCAGTATTTT.

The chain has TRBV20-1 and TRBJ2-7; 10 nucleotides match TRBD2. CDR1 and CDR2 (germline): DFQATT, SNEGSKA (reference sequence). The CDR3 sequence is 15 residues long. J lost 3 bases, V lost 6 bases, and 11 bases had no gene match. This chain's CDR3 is CSAPVGLAVVYEQYF. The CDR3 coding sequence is TGCAGTGCCCCCGTTGGACTAGCGGTGGTCTACGAGCAGTACTTC.

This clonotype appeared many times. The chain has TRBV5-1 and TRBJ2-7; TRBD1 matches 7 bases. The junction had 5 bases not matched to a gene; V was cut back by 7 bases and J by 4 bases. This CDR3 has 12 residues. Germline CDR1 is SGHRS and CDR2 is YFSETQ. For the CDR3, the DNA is TGCGCCAGCGCCGGGACAGTTTACGAGCAGTACTTC. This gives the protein CASAGTVYEQYF.